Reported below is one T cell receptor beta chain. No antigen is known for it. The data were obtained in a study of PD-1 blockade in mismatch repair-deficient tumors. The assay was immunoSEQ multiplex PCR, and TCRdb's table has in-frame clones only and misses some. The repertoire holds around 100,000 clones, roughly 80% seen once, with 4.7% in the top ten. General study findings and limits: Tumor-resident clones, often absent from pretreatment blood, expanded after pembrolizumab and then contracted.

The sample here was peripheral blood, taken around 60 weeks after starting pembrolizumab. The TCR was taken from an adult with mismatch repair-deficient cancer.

CDR3 sequence (DNA): TGTGCCAGCAGCCCGAGCGGGACAGGGGCCTACGAGCAGTACTTC. Protein sequence: CASSPSGTGAYEQYF. J is TRBJ2-7 and V is TRBV7-8, with 10 bases that match TRBD1. CDR1 is SGHVS and CDR2 is FQNEAQ in the germline V gene. The CDR3 is 15 amino acids. V was pared by 5 bases and J by 2 bases, with 6 bases of the junction left unmatched.